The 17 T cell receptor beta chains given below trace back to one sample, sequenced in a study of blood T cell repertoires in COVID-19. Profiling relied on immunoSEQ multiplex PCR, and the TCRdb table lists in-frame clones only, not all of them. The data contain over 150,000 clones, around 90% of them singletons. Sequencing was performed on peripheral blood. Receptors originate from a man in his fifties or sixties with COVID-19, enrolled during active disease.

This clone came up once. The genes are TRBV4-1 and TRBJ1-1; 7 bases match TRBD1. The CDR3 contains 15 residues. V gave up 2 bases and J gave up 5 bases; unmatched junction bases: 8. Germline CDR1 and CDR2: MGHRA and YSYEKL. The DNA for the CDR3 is TGCGCCAGCAGCCAATACAACAGGGGAGGAACTGAAGCTTTCTTT. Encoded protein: CASSQYNRGGTEAFF.

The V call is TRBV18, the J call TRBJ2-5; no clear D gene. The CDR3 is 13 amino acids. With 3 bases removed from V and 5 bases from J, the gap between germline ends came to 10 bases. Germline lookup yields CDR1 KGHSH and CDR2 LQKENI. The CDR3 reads CASSPPSGETQYF. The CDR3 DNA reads TGTGCCAGCTCACCCCCCTCCGGGGAGACCCAGTACTTC.

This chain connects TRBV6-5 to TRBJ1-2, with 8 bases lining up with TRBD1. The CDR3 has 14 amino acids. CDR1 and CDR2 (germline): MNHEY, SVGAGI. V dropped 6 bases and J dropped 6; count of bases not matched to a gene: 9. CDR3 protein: CASRGQGRGDGYTF. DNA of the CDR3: TGTGCCAGCAGAGGACAGGGAAGGGGGGATGGCTACACCTTC.

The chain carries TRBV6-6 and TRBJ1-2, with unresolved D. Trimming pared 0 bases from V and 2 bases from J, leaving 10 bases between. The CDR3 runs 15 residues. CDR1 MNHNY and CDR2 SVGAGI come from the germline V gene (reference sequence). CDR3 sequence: CASSYSLDINYGYTF. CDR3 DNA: TGTGCCAGCAGTTACTCTCTCGACATAAACTATGGCTACACCTTC.

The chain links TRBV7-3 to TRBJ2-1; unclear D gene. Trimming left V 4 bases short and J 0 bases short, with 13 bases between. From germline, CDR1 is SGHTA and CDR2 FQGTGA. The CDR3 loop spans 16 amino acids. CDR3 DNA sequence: TGTGCCAGCAGCTCCGAACCGATGAGCTCCTACAATGAGCAGTTCTTC. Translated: CASSSEPMSSYNEQFF.

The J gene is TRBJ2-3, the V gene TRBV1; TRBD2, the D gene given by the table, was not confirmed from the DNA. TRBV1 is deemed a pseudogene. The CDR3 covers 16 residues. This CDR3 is CTSSQVLGGGANTQYF. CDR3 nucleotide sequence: TGCACCAGCAGCCAAGTGCTCGGCGGGGGGGCTAATACGCAGTATTTT.

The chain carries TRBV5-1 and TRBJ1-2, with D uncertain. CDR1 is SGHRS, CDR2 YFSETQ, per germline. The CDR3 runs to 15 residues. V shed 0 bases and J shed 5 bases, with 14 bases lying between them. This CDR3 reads CASSLDNRDQYGYTF. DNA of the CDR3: TGCGCCAGCAGCTTGGACAACAGAGACCAATATGGCTACACCTTC.

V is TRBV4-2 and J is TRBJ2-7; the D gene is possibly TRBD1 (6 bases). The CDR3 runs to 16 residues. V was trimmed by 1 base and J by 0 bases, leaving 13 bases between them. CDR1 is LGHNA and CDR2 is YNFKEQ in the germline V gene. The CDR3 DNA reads TGTGCCAGCAGCCAAGCGGCGGCGGACAGCTCCTACGAGCAGTACTTC. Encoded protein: CASSQAAADSSYEQYF.

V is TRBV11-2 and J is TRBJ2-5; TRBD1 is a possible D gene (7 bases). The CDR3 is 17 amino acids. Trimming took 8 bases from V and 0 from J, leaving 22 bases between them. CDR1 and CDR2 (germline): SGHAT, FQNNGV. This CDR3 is CASGRGVYRGYQETQYF. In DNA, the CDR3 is TGTGCCAGCGGTCGCGGGGTGTACAGGGGATACCAAGAGACCCAGTACTTC.

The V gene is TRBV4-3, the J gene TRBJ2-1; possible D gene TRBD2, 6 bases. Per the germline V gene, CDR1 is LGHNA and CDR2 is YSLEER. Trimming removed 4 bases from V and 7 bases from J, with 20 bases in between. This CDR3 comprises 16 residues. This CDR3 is CASSRATSDLWNEQFF. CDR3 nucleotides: TGCGCCAGCAGCCGAGCGACTAGTGACCTATGGAATGAGCAGTTCTTC.

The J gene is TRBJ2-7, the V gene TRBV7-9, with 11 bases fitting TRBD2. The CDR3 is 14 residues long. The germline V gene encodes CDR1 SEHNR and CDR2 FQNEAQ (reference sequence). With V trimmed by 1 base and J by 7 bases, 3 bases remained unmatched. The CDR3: CASSLGVAGGEQYF. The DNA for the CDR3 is TGTGCCAGCAGCTTAGGAGTAGCGGGAGGGGAGCAGTACTTC.

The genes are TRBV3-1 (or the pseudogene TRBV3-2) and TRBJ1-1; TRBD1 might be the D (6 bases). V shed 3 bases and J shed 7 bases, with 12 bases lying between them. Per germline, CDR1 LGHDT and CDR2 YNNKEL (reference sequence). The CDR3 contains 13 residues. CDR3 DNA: TGTGCCAGCAGCCAGGGGGCTGTTTTTGAAGCTTTCTTT. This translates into CASSQGAVFEAFF.

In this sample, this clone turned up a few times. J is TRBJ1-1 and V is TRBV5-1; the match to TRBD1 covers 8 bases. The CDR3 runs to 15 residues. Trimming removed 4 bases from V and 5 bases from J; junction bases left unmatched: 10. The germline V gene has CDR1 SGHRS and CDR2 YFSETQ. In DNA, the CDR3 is TGCGCCAGCAGCCCAGAGACAGGGGTAGTTACTGAAGCTTTCTTT. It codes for CASSPETGVVTEAFF. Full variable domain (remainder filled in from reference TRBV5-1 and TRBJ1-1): KAGVTQTPRYLIKTRGQQVTLSCSPISGHRSVSWYQQTPGQGLQFLFEYFSETQRNKGNFPGRFSGRQFSNSRSEMNVSTLELGDSALYLCASSPETGVVTEAFFGQGTRLTVV.

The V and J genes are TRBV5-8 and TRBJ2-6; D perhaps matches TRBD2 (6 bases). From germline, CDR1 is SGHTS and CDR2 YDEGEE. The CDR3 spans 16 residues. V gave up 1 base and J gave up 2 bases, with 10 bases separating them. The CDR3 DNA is TGTGCCAGCAGCTTGTCGAGGAGGGCTGGGGCCAACGTCCTGACTTTC. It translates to CASSLSRRAGANVLTF.

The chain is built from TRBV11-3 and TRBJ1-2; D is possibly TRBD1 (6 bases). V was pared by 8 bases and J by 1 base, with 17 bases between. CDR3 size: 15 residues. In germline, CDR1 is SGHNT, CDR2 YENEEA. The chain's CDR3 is CASSKAAGVNYGYTF. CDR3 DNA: TGTGCCAGCTCCAAAGCGGCAGGGGTTAACTATGGCTACACCTTC. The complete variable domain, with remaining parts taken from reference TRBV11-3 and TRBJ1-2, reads EAGVVQSPRYKIIEKKQPVAFWCNPISGHNTLYWYLQNLGQGPELLIRYENEEAVDDSQLPKDRFSAERLKGVDSTLKIQPAELGDSAVYLCASSKAAGVNYGYTFGSGTRLTVV.

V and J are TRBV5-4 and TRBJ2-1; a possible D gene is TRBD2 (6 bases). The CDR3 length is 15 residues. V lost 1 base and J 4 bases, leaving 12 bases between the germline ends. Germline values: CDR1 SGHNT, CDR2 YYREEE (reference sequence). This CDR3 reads CASSLSSAGYNEQFF. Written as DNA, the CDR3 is TGTGCCAGCAGCTTGTCTAGCGCCGGTTACAATGAGCAGTTCTTC.

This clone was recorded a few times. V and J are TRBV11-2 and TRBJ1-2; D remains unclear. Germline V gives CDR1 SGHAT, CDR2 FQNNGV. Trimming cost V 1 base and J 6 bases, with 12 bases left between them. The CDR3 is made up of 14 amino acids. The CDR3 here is CASSLGSGLDGYTF. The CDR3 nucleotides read TGTGCCAGCAGCTTAGGGTCGGGTCTGGATGGCTACACCTTC.